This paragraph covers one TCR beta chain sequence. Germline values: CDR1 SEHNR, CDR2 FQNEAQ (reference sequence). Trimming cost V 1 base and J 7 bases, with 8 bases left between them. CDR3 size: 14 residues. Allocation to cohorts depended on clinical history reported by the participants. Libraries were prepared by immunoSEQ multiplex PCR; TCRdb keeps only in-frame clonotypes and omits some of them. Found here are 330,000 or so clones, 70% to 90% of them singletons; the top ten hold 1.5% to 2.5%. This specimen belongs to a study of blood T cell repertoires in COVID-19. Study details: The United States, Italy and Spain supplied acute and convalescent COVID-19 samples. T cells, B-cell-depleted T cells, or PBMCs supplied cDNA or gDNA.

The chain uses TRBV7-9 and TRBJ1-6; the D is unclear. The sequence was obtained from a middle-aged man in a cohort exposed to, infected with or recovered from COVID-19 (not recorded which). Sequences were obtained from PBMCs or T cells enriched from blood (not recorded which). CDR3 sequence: CASSLGGRNSPLHF. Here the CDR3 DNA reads TGTGCCAGCAGCTTAGGCGGTAGGAATTCACCCCTCCACTTT.